The entry below gives a single T cell receptor beta chain sequence along with its context. In germline, CDR1 is PRHDT, CDR2 FYEKMQ (reference sequence). V trimming: 2 bases; J trimming: 4 bases; junction bases outside the gene matches: 7. The CDR3 totals 16 residues. This record belongs to a study of shared T cell receptors in the human thymus. Produced via immunoSEQ multiplex PCR; TCRdb's table is partial and in-frame only. Of hundreds of thousands of clones in the sample, about 87% were seen once. This sample also appeared in a second study, on human thymus T cells. As reported in that work: An apparent bias in V and J gene usage was seen in thymic and blood repertoires.

V gene TRBV13 combines with J gene TRBJ2-1; 8 bases agree with TRBD2. The sample comprised thymocytes. This receptor was identified in a boy less than two years old with a congenital heart defect. DNA for the CDR3: TGTGCCAGCAGCTTATATGTGACTAGCGCTTACAATGAGCAGTTCTTC. It specifies CASSLYVTSAYNEQFF. The complete variable domain, with remaining parts taken from reference TRBV13 and TRBJ2-1, reads AAGVIQSPRHLIKEKRETATLKCYPIPRHDTVYWYQQGPGQDPQFLISFYEKMQSDKGSIPDRFSAQQFSDYHSELNMSSLELGDSALYFCASSLYVTSAYNEQFFGPGTRLTVL.